Described below is a single T cell receptor (beta chain) sequence and its context. The clone's antigen remains unknown. Base quality data are lacking; no much larger clone is found one base away. Patients with autoimmune disease history or receiving systemic immunosuppression were excluded from the trial. In every dose cohort, peripheral blood was drawn for TCR sequencing at baseline, cycle 4 day 1, and cycle 7 day 1. The samples were taken from a phase I, first-in-human, multicenter, open-label dose-escalation trial of ivuxolimab. Adults with locally advanced or metastatic melanoma, renal cell, hepatocellular, or head and neck squamous cell carcinoma were enrolled in the trial. Before TCR sequencing, CD4+ T cells and CD8+ T cells from peripheral blood were sorted into separate populations. CDR3 length: 15 amino acids, cysteine to phenylalanine. Only the CDR3 region is kept as DNA, spanning 45 bases read in frame from base 1. Reading the germline V gene gives CDR1 MDHEN and CDR2 SYDVKM. At the junction V is shortened by 4 bases and J by 7 bases; bases outside the gene matches: 12.

These data belong to a study of OX40 agonist ivuxolimab in advanced cancers. Describing the broader study: Ivuxolimab, which targeted the costimulatory receptor OX40 (CD134), was an agonistic, fully human IgG2 monoclonal antibody. Intravenous ivuxolimab was administered to patients every 2 weeks at six dose levels: 0.01, 0.1, 0.3, 1.5, 3 and 10 mg/kg. Among the approximately 50 dose-escalation patients, 19 had hepatocellular carcinoma, some 15 melanoma, 9 renal cell carcinoma and 9 head and neck cancer. The dose-escalation cohort was 82.7% male with a mean age of approximately 60 years, ranging from roughly 23 to 79. Patients were allowed to have had prior anti-PD-1, anti-PD-L1 or anti-CTLA-4 therapy, and approximately 43% of the dose-escalation patients had previously received checkpoint inhibitors. Partial responses occurred in three dose-escalation patients: two with cutaneous melanoma and one with hepatocellular carcinoma. The purpose of peripheral TCRbeta sequencing was to test whether ivuxolimab changed TCR sequence diversity and led to clonal T-cell expansion. The monotherapy dose-escalation portion (N ≈ 57 patients) of the phase I ivuxolimab trial is reported in the paper.

To sequence the TCRbeta CDR3 region, genomic DNA was isolated from the sorted cells. The immunoSEQ Assay was used for sequencing of TCRbeta CDR3 regions. TCRdb's version of the immuneACCESS table is confined to in-frame rearrangements and falls short of the full clone set. An unresolved V gene accounts for under half of the shortfall where checked; the remainder is of unknown origin. This sample comprises about 44,000 clones, around 90% of them detected only once. 18% of the sample belongs to the ten largest clones. Study-wide findings and limitations: Low levels of normalized T-cell clonal expansion were also seen in some nonresponding patients. At doses of 0.1 to 3.0 mg/kg, clonal expansion of both CD4+ and CD8+ blood T cells was observed from baseline to week 6. Antigen specificity was not determined for the clonally expanded peripheral T cells. After ivuxolimab, expanded clones were on average more numerous among CD8+ T cells than among CD4+ T cells. In the 0.1-3.0 mg/kg groups, partial responders were among the patients with the lowest normalized peripheral clonal expansion, particularly in CD8+ T cells.

The chain links TRBV28 with TRBJ1-1, and TRBD1 aligns with 7 junction nucleotides. This TCR came from an adult with an advanced solid tumor such as melanoma, head and neck, liver or kidney cancer. The sequences come from CD4+ or CD8+ T cells sorted from blood, collected in a trial of the OX40 agonist ivuxolimab. The nucleotide sequence reads TGTGCCAGCAGTTCTATCGGGACAGCCCTGGGTGAAGCTTTCTTT. This encodes CASSSIGTALGEAFF. The CDR3 plus the reference TRBV28 and TRBJ1-1 genes for the other parts give the full variable domain: DVKVTQSSRYLVKRTGEKVFLECVQDMDHENMFWYRQDPGLGLRLIYFSYDVKMKEKGDIPEGYSVSREKKERFSLILESASTNQTSMYLCASSSIGTALGEAFFGQGTRLTVV.